This TCR beta chain stems from a study of cytomegalovirus exposure and HLA in healthy donors. Study background: The roughly 110 validation repertoires were produced on the same platform as the 500 to 800 repertoires of the first cohort. This was reported in a later analysis. Study results and caveats: In vitro assays verified that three CMV-associated chains recognized CMV antigens specifically. Cytomegalovirus association was listed for around 180 TCR beta chains. High sensitivity and specificity were reportedly achieved when the classifier diagnosed cytomegalovirus status.

The length of the CDR3 is 14 residues. CDR1 is GTSNPN, CDR2 SVGIG, per germline (reference sequence). Unmatched junction bases numbered 8, after V lost 5 bases and J lost 2 bases. TCRdb's table, derived via immunoSEQ multiplex PCR, lists solely in-frame clones and lacks some. The table shows more than 300,000 clones, with 86% occurring only once. A remark on this clone: The target antigen is unknown.

The TCR was taken from a woman aged 18-29 years in good health and CMV-seronegative. The source material was PBMCs. The chain employs TRBV30 and TRBJ1-1, with 7 positions matching TRBD1. This CDR3 is CAWEIGTANTEAFF. The CDR3 nucleotides read TGTGCCTGGGAGATAGGGACAGCTAACACTGAAGCTTTCTTT.